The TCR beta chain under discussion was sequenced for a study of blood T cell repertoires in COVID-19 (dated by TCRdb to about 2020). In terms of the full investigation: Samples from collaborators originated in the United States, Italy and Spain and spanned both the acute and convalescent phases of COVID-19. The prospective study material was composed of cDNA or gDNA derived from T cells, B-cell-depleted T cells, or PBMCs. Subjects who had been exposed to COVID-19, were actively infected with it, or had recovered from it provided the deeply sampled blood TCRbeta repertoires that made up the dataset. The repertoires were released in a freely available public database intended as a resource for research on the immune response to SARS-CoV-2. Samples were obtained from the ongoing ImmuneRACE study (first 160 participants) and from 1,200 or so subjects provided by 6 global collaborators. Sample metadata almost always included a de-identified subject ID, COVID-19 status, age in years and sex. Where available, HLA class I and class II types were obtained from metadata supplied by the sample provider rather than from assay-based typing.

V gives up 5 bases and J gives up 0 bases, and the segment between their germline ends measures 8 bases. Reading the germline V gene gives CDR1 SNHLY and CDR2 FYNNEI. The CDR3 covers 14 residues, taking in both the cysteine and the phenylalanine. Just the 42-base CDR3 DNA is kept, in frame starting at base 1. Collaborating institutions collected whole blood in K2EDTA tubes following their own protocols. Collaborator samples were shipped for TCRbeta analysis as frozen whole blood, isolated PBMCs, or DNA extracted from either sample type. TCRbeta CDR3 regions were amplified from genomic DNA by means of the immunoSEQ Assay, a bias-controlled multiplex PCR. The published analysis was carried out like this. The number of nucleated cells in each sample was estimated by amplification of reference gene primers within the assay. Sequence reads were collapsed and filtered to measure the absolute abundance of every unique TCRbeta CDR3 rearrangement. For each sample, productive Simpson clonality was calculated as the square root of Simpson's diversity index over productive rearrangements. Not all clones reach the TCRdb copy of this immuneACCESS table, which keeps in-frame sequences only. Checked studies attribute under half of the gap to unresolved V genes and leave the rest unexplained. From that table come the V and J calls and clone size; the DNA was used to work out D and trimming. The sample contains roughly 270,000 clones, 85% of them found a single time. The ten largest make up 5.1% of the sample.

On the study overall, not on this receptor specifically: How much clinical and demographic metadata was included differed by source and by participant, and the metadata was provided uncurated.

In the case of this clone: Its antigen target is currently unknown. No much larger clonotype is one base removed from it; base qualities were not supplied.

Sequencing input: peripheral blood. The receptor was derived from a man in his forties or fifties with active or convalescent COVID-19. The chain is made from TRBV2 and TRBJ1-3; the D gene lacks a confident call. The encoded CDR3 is CASSSENSGNTIYF. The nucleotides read TGTGCCAGCAGTTCGGAGAACTCTGGAAACACCATATATTTT. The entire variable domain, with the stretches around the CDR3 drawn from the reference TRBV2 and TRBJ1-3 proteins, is EPEVTQTPSHQVTQMGQEVILRCVPISNHLYFYWYRQILGQKVEFLVSFYNNEISEKSEIFDDQFSVERPDGSNFTLKIRSTKLEDSAMYFCASSSENSGNTIYFGEGSWLTVV.